Below, 5 T cell receptor beta chains from the same sample are listed, as sequenced in a study of T cell responses to AZD1222 COVID-19 vaccine. The method was immunoSEQ multiplex PCR; TCRdb's version includes in-frame clones alone and lacks a portion of them. The sample lists about 100,000 clones, around nine tenths occurring once. Sequenced here: peripheral blood, sampled on day 0 of AZD1222 vaccination. Receptors originate from an adult in good health.

This chain joins TRBV5-5 and TRBJ2-7; TRBD2 might be the D (5 bases). Looked up from germline, CDR1 is SGHKS and CDR2 is YYEKEE (reference sequence). V was shortened by 0 bases and J by 5 bases, with 6 bases between the two germline ends. CDR3 length: 12 residues. In nucleotides, the CDR3 is TGTGCCAGCAGCTTGGGGGGAGACGAGCAGTACTTC. Translating it yields CASSLGGDEQYF.

This sequence joins TRBV2 and TRBJ2-3; D gene ambiguous. The length of the CDR3 is 17 residues. Germline assignment: CDR1 SNHLY and CDR2 FYNNEI. V shed 0 bases and J shed 6 bases, with 19 bases lying between them. The CDR3 reads CASSEAVAGRIPDTQYF. Written as DNA, the CDR3 is TGTGCCAGCAGTGAAGCTGTAGCCGGCCGGATCCCGGATACGCAGTATTTT.

The J gene is TRBJ1-2, the V gene TRBV5-6; D is ambiguous. The CDR3 contains 15 residues. Germline loops: CDR1 SGHDT, CDR2 YYEEEE. The V gene lost 3 bases and the J gene lost 0 bases, with 12 bases spanning the gap. In nucleotides, the CDR3 is TGTGCCAGCAGCTCTTCCGGAGAAGCTAACTATGGCTACACCTTC. It translates to CASSSSGEANYGYTF.

This rearrangement joins TRBV7-9 to TRBJ1-5, with a possible D match to TRBD1 (6 bases). Germline CDR1 and CDR2: SEHNR and FQNEAQ (reference sequence). The CDR3 runs 19 residues. V dropped 5 bases and J dropped 7 bases, with 30 bases sitting between them. CDR3 loop: CASSRTYLGAEFGGQPQHF. In nucleotides, the CDR3 is TGTGCCAGCAGCCGTACGTACTTGGGGGCCGAGTTTGGGGGCCAGCCCCAGCATTTT.

The rearrangement joins TRBV19 to TRBJ1-6, with TRBD1 matching over 10 bases. The germline V gene encodes CDR1 LNHDA and CDR2 SQIVND (reference sequence). V was pared by 1 base and J by 8 bases, with 5 bases of the junction left unmatched. This CDR3 has 16 residues. In DNA form, the CDR3 reads TGTGCCAGTAGTATAGGCCGGGACAGGGGAGATTCACCCCTCCACTTT. Translating it yields CASSIGRDRGDSPLHF.